This T cell receptor (beta chain) stems from a study of cytomegalovirus exposure and HLA in healthy donors (dated by TCRdb to 2016 to 2017). For the study in its entirety: An earlier analysis of several hundred of the donors reported 276 Gb of sequence data and roughly 120 million unique TCR beta sequences obtained from about 179 million T cells. The number of donors typed differed by locus, with roughly 629-640 for A, B, C, DRB1 and DQB1, 522 for DQA1, 606 for DPA1, and some 470 for DPB1. Roughly 5 DR-DQ haplotypes were handled as single units for association and clustering, since linkage in the cohort was strong. Donor age, sex, ethnicity and CMV serostatus were collected together with the repertoire data. Both class I and class II loci were covered by HLA typing, at four-digit resolution. In a later genetic analysis, genome-wide SNP genotypes for about three fifths of the roughly 670 donors were used, and that subset was treated as a discovery cohort. Among 398 genotyped donors of the cohort, an average of approximately 250,000 unique TCR beta nucleotide sequences were sequenced per donor, roughly 18% of them non-productive. All discovery cohort repertoires had been generated using a single sequencing platform. To study patterns of TCR occurrence, a later analysis re-analyzed previously published TCR beta repertoires from 600 to 750 donors and added high-resolution HLA genotyping. The T cell repertoires of around 670 subjects were profiled by immunosequencing and related to cytomegalovirus serostatus. In the later analysis, no new phenotypic data were used to find candidate immune exposures; instead, reliance was placed on TCR beta sequences and their occurrence across donors. Of the 350 to 400 genotyped donors, about 80% fell in the genetic ancestry cluster associated with self-reported Caucasian donors. The study aimed to test whether cataloging public T cell receptors could reveal signatures of past pathogen exposure. An early release that covered approximately 600 HLA-typed donors contained approximately 300 gigabases of sequencing data and 65 million to 100 million unique TCR sequences. In addition to the first cohort of 666 subjects, a separate validation cohort of 120 different subjects was used. To predict cytomegalovirus infection status, the study combined high-throughput TCR immunosequencing, statistical association of individual TCRs with disease status, and machine learning. To decide whether each TCR beta V gene segment behaved as functional or pseudogenic, an earlier analysis of approximately 590 of the donors relied on high-throughput TCR beta sequencing. General conclusions and limits of the study: A later analysis reported that several top co-occurrence clusters appeared linked to parvovirus B19, influenza, CMV and Epstein-Barr virus. A later analysis associated 16,951 TCR beta sequences with specific HLA alleles at a false discovery rate of 0.05. The classifier was reported to diagnose cytomegalovirus status with high specificity and sensitivity in both the original and validation cohorts. In vitro tests confirmed that a few of the cytomegalovirus-associated TCR beta chains recognize cytomegalovirus antigens. Most TCR sequences were observed very rarely across donors, whereas some public TCRs were present in many individuals. In a later analysis, HLA-associated TCR beta chains showed more clonal expansion and lower generation probabilities than non-associated chains that were equally common. In a later genetic analysis, a missense DCLRE1C variant was associated with V-gene and J-gene trimming of TCR beta chains, and the association was replicated in an independent cohort. Because some donors lacked HLA typing at each locus, the association tests relied only on the typed subset. The authors suggested that the approach could potentially be extended to other disease states and immunological phenotypes. In a later genetic analysis, fewer N-insertions in productive TCRs were reported among donors in an Asian-associated ancestry cluster than the approximately 710-donor mean. The sequencing pipeline was judged likely to have produced a cluster of highly shared sequence variants as a technical artifact. Some IMGT-functional V segments, including TRBV6-2 and TRBV6-3, could not be told apart with the 87-base-pair reads, so those segments were excluded. A further reported finding was that TCR beta sequences accurately predicted the HLA-A and HLA-B alleles for most subjects in the first cohort. When HLA alleles, especially DR and DQ, strongly co-occurred, attributing TCR associations to individual alleles was difficult. Only TCR beta chains were sequenced in this cohort, and the absence of alpha or paired-chain data limited detectable features. Broadly in line with IMGT annotations, most TCR beta V segments showed up in productive rearrangements about 87% or about 30% of the time in an earlier analysis of 450 to 750 of the donors. In a later analysis, TCR association rates were found to vary across HLA loci, with the most associated TCRs seen for DRB1 alleles and the fewest for HLA-C alleles. Correlated functional status among segregating V segments might be attributable to linkage disequilibrium, but an unknown experimental factor could not be ruled out. For the cohort, immune exposure information was limited to CMV serostatus. Because counts were too low, 15 to 20 rarely observed V segments, including chromosome 9 orphons, were excluded from the earlier analysis of about 500 of the donors. In the study, approximately 160 TCR beta chains were listed as associated with cytomegalovirus. Most CMV-associated TCR beta chains appeared to be HLA-restricted in a later analysis, and the HLA associations seemed to be driven largely by CMV exposure. Sequencing depth was assumed to be roughly uniform across donors in the presence/absence analyses, though that assumption may not hold.

The germline V gene supplies CDR1 SGDLS and CDR2 YYNGEE. V sheds 7 bases and J sheds 7 bases, leaving 14 bases between their ends. From the cysteine through the phenylalanine, the CDR3 covers 13 amino acids. CDR3 DNA is the only sequence kept; it has 39 bases, read in frame from the first base. The cohort consisted of 600 to 700 healthy bone marrow donors. At the time of sampling, all cohort members were nominally healthy, though unrecorded immune exposures were likely present. The donor tested CMV seronegative, placing the donor among the 300 to 400 seronegative members of the cohort. A peripheral blood sample was collected from each donor, and TCR beta sequencing was performed on peripheral blood mononuclear cells. Genomic DNA extraction from the blood cell samples was performed with the Qiagen DNeasy Blood Extraction Kit. This clone was counted once. The clone's antigen remains unknown. Base-call qualities are not available, and no considerably larger clone is one nucleotide away.

The library relied on the immunoSEQ multiplex PCR assay. For the multiplex PCR, a mixture combining 60 forward primers for TCR Vbeta segments and 13 reverse primers for TCR Jbeta segments was used. Amplification of the CDR3 region of rearranged TCR beta genes was performed with a multiplex PCR assay on genomic DNA. On the Illumina HiSeq System, the amplified TCR beta libraries were sequenced as 87-base-pair reads. As for the original processing: A later analysis counted about 80 million unique TCR beta chains across the 666 repertoires, and 10 million to 12 million of these chains were shared by at least two donors. Raw reads were error-corrected and collapsed into unique sequences by a nearest-neighbor algorithm in which closely related sequences were merged to remove PCR and sequencing errors. CDR3 sequences were aligned to IMGT reference sequences to assign V, D and J gene segments. For a sequence to be retained, a match of at least six nucleotides was required to both a V gene segment and a J gene segment. Rearrangements were classified as productive when the CDR3 lacked stop codons and remained in frame with V and J, and all other rearrangements were classified as non-productive. CDR3 was defined by IMGT convention, running from the second conserved V-encoded cysteine to the conserved J-encoded phenylalanine. In an earlier analysis of approximately 500 of the donors, sequences lacking an unambiguous match to a single V gene segment were excluded. An earlier analysis of a few hundred of the donors classified V segments as functional when productive rearrangements were above 56.7% and as segregating when the standard deviation between donors was above 5%. A statistical classification framework was developed to diagnose cytomegalovirus status using the catalog of TCR beta chain sequences. V and J gene assignment, in a later analysis, came from comparing TCR nucleotide sequences with IMGT/GENE-DB human TR gene sequences. Using the TCRdist pipeline, a later analysis assigned CDR3 sequences along with most-parsimonious VDJ recombination scenarios. A later analysis defined each TCR beta chain by its CDR3 amino acid sequence plus V-gene family, and excluded reads lacking a unique V-gene family. In a later analysis, around 600 highly shared, low-generation-probability nucleotide sequences were removed to address suspected cross-contamination and a sequencing artifact. For each public chain, a later analysis derived a clonal expansion index from normalized ranks of inferred template counts within each repertoire. In a later analysis, generation probabilities were computed with a VDJ recombination model fitted to out-of-frame rearrangements, and the resulting probabilities were checked against IGoR. A later analysis scored TCR-TCR, TCR-HLA and TCR-CMV co-occurrence with hypergeometric tests, applying a repertoire-size bias correction to TCR pairs. A later analysis estimated false discovery rates by permuting HLA or CMV assignments 20 times. In a later analysis, co-occurring TCRs were grouped with DBSCAN, and TCRdist sequence similarity was added when clustering was performed within HLA-allele-positive subsets. For co-occurrence clustering, repertoires with fewer than 30,000 or more than 120,000 public chains were excluded, along with 5 or 6 repertoires with anomalous nucleotide sharing. The immuneACCESS repertoire file appears here via TCRdb, limited to in-frame rearrangements. These files lack a portion of the clones; in checked studies, under half of the deficit traces to unresolved V genes, and the cause of the others is not known. Clone size and the V and J calls come from that table; the DNA yielded D and trimming. This sample has about 190,000 clones in its table, and roughly 79% of those were observed once. The ten most abundant clones make up roughly 1.6% of the sample.

This receptor was taken from a woman aged 18-35 years in good health and CMV-seronegative. The rearranged chain carries TRBV9 and TRBJ1-4; tentative D gene TRBD1, with 5 bases matching. The sequencing input was PBMCs. CDR3 protein: CASGAGSGEKLFF. The DNA sequence is given as TGTGCCAGCGGGGCAGGGTCAGGTGAAAAACTGTTTTTT.